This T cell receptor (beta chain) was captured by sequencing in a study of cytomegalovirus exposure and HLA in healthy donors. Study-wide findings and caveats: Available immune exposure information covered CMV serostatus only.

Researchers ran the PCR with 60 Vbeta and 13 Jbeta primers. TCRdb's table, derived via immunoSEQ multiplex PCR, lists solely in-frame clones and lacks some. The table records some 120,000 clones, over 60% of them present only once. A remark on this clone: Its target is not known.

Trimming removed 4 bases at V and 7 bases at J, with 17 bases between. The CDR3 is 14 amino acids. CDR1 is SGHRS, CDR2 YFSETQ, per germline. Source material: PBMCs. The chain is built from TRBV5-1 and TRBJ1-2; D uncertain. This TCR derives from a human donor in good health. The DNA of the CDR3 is TGCGCCAGCAGCGAACATTTGGCGGAGAGTGGCTACACCTTC. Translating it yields CASSEHLAESGYTF.